A selection of T cell receptor beta chains follows, all from one sample in a study of blood T cell repertoires in COVID-19. Here immunoSEQ multiplex PCR was the method, and the copy in TCRdb shows in-frame clones only, minus some. The table lists some 500,000 clones, around 87% of them singletons. Material for sequencing was PBMCs or T cells enriched from blood (not recorded which). These receptors all come from a woman aged 40 to 50 who had recovered from COVID-19. Each CDR3 is given with its conserved first and last residue. The order of the fields is V gene, clone size, J gene, CDR3 protein. Clone size is shown for a subset of rows, as once, few, many or a class of expanded clone.

V: TRBV2; size: .; J: TRBJ2-2; CDR3: CASSEIRLVRDHPRTGELFF
V: TRBV19; size: .; J: TRBJ1-1; CDR3: CASSRQGLEAFF
V: TRBV5-4; size: .; J: TRBJ1-1; CDR3: CASSFVGVYTEAFF
V: TRBV5-1; size: once; J: TRBJ2-7; CDR3: CASRNGGGSYEQYF
V: TRBV7-8; size: .; J: TRBJ1-5; CDR3: CASSLARIGTARNQPQHF
V: TRBV5-4; size: once; J: TRBJ1-5; CDR3: CASSVFPGTTNQPQHF
V: TRBV27; size: .; J: TRBJ2-7; CDR3: CASSLLGTSGRALDKNSYEQYF
V: TRBV7-8; size: .; J: TRBJ2-1; CDR3: CALGGGPYNEQFF
V: TRBV6-1; size: few; J: TRBJ1-2; CDR3: CASSGRQGSNPNYGYTF
V: TRBV21-1; size: .; J: TRBJ2-4; CDR3: CASSNRDRAGRAKNIQYF